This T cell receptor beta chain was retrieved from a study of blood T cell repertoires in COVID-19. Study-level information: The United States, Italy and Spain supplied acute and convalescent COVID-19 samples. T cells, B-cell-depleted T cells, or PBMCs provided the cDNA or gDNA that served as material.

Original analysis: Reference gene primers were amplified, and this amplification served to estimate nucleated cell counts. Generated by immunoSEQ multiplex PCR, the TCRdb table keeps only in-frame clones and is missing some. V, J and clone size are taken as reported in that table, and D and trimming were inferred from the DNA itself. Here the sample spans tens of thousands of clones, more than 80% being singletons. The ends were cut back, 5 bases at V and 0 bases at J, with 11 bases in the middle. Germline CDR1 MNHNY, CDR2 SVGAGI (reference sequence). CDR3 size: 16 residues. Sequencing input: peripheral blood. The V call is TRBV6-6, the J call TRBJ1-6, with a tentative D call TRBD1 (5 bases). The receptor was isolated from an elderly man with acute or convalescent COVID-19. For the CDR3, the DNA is TGTGCCAGCAGTCCTCAGGGTAGCTCCTATAATTCACCCCTCCACTTT. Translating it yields CASSPQGSSYNSPLHF.